This T cell receptor (beta chain) was sequenced during a study of control samples from healthy donors and cancer patients. This clone turned up a few times. Profiled with immunoSEQ multiplex PCR; TCRdb holds only in-frame clones, not every one. The table includes about 120,000 clones, about 87% detected once. Sequencing was carried out using blood. The origin of this receptor is a man aged 40-49 years in good health.

CDR3 protein: CAISRTPDEKLFF. The CDR3 DNA is TGTGCCATCAGTCGGACCCCGGATGAAAAACTGTTTTTT. V and J are TRBV10-3 and TRBJ1-4; D is unclear. The CDR3 loop spans 13 amino acids. V was shortened by 5 bases and J by 6 bases, with 10 bases between the two germline ends. CDR1 and CDR2 from the germline V gene are ENHRY and SYGVKD.